This T cell receptor (beta chain) was sequenced during a study of shared clonotypes between healthy human individuals. V was clipped by 3 bases and J by 12 bases; unmatched bases: 7. From germline, CDR1 is SGDLS and CDR2 YYNGEE. The CDR3 totals 13 residues. Free of recent acute infections or vaccinations, the donors were healthy HIV-negative adults. There were only Caucasian adults among the donors, and all lived in Nashville, Tennessee. Execution of the assay was at deep level. Under the authors' procedure: For the immunoSEQ data, sequences were junction-only without quality scores, so filtering differed. The repertoire was sequenced with immunoSEQ multiplex PCR; TCRdb's copy has only in-frame clones and lacks some. That table supplies the V and J calls and clone size; D and trimming were determined from the DNA. This table holds more than 400,000 clones, 81% found once.

Material for sequencing was PBMCs. The V gene is TRBV9, the J gene TRBJ2-3; 10 bases align to TRBD1. The receptor comes from a woman between 40 and 55 years old in good health. Some clones in this sample may be carry-over from other donors' samples. The CDR3, as DNA: TGTGCCAGCAGCGGAACCGGGACAGGGGCCCAGTATTTT. Translated: CASSGTGTGAQYF.